This T cell receptor beta chain was observed in a study of blood T cell repertoires in COVID-19 (dated by TCRdb to the early 2020s). In the study overall: Samples covering the acute and convalescent phases of COVID-19 were provided by collaborators in the United States, Italy and Spain. The material from the prospective study consisted of cDNA or gDNA derived from T cells, B-cell-depleted T cells, or PBMCs. The dataset comprised deeply sampled blood TCRbeta repertoires from subjects exposed to, actively infected with, or recovered from COVID-19. The repertoires were released in a freely available public database meant as a resource for research on the immune response to SARS-CoV-2. Samples were obtained from the ongoing ImmuneRACE study (first 160 participants) and from over 1,000 subjects provided by 6 global collaborators. A de-identified subject ID, COVID-19 status, age in years and sex were almost always included in the sample metadata. HLA class I and class II types, where available, came from metadata supplied by the sample provider rather than from assay-based typing. Broader findings and caveats from the paper: Clinical and demographic metadata were provided uncurated, with the amount varying by source and participant.

V has 7 bases trimmed and J has 7 bases trimmed; junction bases matching no gene number 6. From its cysteine to its phenylalanine, the CDR3 spans 12 amino acids. Of all the DNA, just the CDR3 is kept, 36 bases in frame from base 1. Taken from the germline V gene (reference sequence), the CDR1 and CDR2 loops are LNHDA and SQIVND. A note on this clone: There is no known antigen for this receptor. No much larger clonotype is one base removed from it; base qualities were not supplied.

Collaborating institutions collected whole blood in K2EDTA tubes following their own protocols. Collaborator samples were shipped for TCRbeta analysis as frozen whole blood, isolated PBMCs, or DNA extracted from either sample type. TCRbeta CDR3 regions were amplified from genomic DNA using the immunoSEQ Assay, a bias-controlled multiplex PCR. In the original analysis: The number of nucleated cells in each sample was estimated by amplification of reference gene primers within the assay. Sequence reads were collapsed and filtered to measure the absolute abundance of every unique TCRbeta CDR3 rearrangement. For each sample, productive Simpson clonality was calculated by taking the square root of Simpson's diversity index across productive rearrangements. TCRdb mirrors the immuneACCESS table, restricted to in-frame sequences. Some clones are absent from its copies; in checked studies, under half trace to an unresolved V gene, and the reason for the others is unknown. From that table come the V and J calls and clone size; the DNA was used to work out D and trimming. The sample records around 130,000 clones, 75% to 90% of which are singletons. Jointly, the top ten make up 8% to 13% of the sample.

Rearrangement joined TRBV19 to TRBJ1-2; the junction holds 7 bases that match TRBD1. Sequenced sample: peripheral blood. The TCR sequence derives from an elderly woman with acute or convalescent COVID-19. The CDR3 is CASMEGASGYTF. DNA sequence: TGTGCCAGTATGGAGGGGGCGAGTGGCTACACCTTC.